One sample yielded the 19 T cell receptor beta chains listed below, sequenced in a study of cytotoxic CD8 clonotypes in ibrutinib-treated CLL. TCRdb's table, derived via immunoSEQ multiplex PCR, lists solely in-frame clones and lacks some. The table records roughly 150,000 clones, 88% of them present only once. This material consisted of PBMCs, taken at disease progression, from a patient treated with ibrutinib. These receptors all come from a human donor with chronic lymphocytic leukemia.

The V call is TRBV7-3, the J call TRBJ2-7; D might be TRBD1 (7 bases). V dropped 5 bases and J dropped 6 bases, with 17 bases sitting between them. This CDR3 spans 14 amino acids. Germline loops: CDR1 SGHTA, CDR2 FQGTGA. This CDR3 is CASSLQGTRGEQYF. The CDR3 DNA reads TGTGCCAGCAGCCTACAGGGGACGCGGGGCGAGCAGTACTTC.

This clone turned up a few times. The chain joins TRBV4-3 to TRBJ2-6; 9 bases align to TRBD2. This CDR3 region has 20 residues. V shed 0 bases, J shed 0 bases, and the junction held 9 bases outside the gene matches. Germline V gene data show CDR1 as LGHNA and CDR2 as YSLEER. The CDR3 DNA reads TGCGCCAGCAGCCAAGAGGCGCTAGCGGGAACAACCTCTGGGGCCAACGTCCTGACTTTC. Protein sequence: CASSQEALAGTTSGANVLTF.

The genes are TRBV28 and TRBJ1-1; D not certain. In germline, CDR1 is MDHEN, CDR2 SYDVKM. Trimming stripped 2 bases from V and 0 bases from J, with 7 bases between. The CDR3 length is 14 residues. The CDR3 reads CASSLSGMNTEAFF. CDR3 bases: TGTGCCAGCAGTTTAAGCGGGATGAACACTGAAGCTTTCTTT.

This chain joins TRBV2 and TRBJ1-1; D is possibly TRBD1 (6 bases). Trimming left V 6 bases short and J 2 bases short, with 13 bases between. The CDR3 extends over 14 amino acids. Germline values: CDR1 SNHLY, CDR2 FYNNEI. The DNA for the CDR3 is TGTGCCAGCAGCCCGAACGGGGGCAACACTGAAGCTTTCTTT. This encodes CASSPNGGNTEAFF.

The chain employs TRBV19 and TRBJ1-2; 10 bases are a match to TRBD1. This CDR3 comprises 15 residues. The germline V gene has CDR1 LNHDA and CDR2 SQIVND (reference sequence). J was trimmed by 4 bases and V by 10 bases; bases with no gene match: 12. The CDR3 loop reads CATLSDRGQSYGYTF. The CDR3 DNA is TGTGCCACCCTATCAGACAGGGGGCAAAGCTATGGCTACACCTTC.

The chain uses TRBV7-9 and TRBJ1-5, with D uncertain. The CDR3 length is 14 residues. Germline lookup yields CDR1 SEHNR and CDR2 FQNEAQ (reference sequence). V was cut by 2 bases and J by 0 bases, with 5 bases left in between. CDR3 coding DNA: TGTGCCAGCAGCTTATCCAGTAGCAATCAGCCCCAGCATTTT. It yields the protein CASSLSSSNQPQHF.

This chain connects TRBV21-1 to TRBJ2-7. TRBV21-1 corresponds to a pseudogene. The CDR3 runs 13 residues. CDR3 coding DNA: TGTGCCAGCAGCAAAGGATGGGGTACCGAGCAGTACTTC. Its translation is CASSKGWGTEQYF.

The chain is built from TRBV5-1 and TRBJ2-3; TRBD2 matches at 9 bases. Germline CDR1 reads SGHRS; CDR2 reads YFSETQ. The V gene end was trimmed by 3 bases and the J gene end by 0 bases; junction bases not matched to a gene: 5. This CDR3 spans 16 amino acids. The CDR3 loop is CASSSETSGSTDTQYF. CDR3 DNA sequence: TGCGCCAGCAGCTCCGAAACTAGCGGGAGCACAGATACGCAGTATTTT.

This chain's CDR3 is CASSLTTLTDSNQPQHF. Written as DNA, the CDR3 is TGTGCCAGCAGCTTAACCACCCTGACAGATAGCAATCAGCCCCAGCATTTT. The chain combines TRBV27 with TRBJ1-5; possibly TRBD1 for D (5 bases). CDR1 is MNHEY, CDR2 SMNVEV, per germline (reference sequence). This CDR3 comprises 17 residues. With 6 bases removed from V and 0 bases from J, the gap between germline ends came to 18 bases.

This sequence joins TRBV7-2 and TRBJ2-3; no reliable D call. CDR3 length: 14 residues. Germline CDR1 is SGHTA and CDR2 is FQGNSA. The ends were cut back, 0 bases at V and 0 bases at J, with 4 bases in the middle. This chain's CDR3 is CASSLAISTDTQYF. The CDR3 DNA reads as TGTGCCAGCAGCTTAGCAATTAGCACAGATACGCAGTATTTT. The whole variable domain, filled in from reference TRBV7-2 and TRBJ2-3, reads GAGVSQSPSNKVTEKGKDVELRCDPISGHTALYWYRQSLGQGLEFLIYFQGNSAPDKSGLPSDRFSAERTGGSVSTLTIQRTQQEDSAVYLCASSLAISTDTQYFGPGTRLTVL.

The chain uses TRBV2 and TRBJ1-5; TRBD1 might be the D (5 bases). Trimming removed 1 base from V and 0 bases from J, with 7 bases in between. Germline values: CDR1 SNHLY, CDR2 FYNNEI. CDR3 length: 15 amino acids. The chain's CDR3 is CASSEDGGSNQPQHF. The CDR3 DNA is TGTGCCAGCAGTGAAGATGGGGGTAGCAATCAGCCCCAGCATTTT.

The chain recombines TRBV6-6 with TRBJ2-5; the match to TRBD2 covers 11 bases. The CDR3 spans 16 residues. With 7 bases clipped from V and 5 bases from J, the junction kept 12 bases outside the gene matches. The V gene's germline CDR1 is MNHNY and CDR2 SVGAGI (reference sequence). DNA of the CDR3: TGTGCCAGCACCTCTTCGACTAGCGGGATCTGGGAGACCCAGTACTTC. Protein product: CASTSSTSGIWETQYF.

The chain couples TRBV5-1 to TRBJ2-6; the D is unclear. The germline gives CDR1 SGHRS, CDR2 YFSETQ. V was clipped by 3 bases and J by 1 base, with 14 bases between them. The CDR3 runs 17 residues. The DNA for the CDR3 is TGCGCCAGCAGCTCGGACCATACGGTGTCTGGGGCCAACGTCCTGACTTTC. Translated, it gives CASSSDHTVSGANVLTF.

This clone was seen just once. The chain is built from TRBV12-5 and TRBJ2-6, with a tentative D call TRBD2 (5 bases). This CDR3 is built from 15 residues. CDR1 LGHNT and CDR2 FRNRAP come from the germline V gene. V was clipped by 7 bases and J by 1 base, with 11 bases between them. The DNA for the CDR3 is TGTGCTAGTGCCCTGAGGGAGTCTGGGGCCAACGTCCTGACTTTC. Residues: CASALRESGANVLTF.

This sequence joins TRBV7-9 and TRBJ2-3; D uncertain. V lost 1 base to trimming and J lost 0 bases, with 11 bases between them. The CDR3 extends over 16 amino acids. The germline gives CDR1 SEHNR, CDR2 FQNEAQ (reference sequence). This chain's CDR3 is CASSLGTASSTDTQYF. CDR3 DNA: TGTGCCAGCAGCTTAGGTACGGCGTCTAGCACAGATACGCAGTATTTT.

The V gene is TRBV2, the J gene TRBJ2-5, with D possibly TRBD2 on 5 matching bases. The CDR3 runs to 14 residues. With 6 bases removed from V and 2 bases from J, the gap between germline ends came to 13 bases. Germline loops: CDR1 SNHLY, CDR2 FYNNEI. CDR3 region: CASSPGLAQETQYF. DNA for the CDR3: TGTGCCAGCAGCCCGGGCCTAGCTCAAGAGACCCAGTACTTC. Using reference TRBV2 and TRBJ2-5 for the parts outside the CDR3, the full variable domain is EPEVTQTPSHQVTQMGQEVILRCVPISNHLYFYWYRQILGQKVEFLVSFYNNEISEKSEIFDDQFSVERPDGSNFTLKIRSTKLEDSAMYFCASSPGLAQETQYFGPGTRLLVL.

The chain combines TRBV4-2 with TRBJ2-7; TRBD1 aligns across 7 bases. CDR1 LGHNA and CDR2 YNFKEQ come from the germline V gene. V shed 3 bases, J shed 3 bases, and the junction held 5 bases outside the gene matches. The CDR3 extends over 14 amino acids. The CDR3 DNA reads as TGTGCCAGCAGCCAGGGCCGGACAGGCTACGAGCAGTACTTC. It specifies CASSQGRTGYEQYF.

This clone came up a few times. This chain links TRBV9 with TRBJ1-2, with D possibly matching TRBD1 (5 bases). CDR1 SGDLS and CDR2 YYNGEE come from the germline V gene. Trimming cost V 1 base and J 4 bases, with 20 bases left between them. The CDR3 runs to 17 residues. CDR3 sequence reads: CASSVWPAPTASYGYTF. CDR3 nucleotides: TGTGCCAGCAGCGTATGGCCCGCCCCGACAGCCTCCTATGGCTACACCTTC.

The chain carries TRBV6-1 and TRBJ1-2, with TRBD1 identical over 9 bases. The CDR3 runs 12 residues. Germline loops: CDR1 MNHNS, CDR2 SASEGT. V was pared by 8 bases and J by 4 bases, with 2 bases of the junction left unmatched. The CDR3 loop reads CASRDRVYGYTF. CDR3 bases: TGTGCCAGCCGGGACAGGGTCTATGGCTACACCTTC.